Listed below are T cell receptor beta chains from one sample, sequenced in a study of T cells in Graves' hyperthyroidism and ophthalmopathy. A single record per CDR3 protein comes from TCRdb applying MiXCR to the multiplex PCR reads. In the table there are about 560,000 distinct CDR3 sequences, about a sixth of which are singletons. The sequencing sample was made of blood. These receptors all stem from a woman aged 25 to 45 with Graves' hyperthyroidism. The CDR3 runs from the conserved cysteine through the conserved F or W. Fields, in order: V gene, D gene, clone size, J gene, CDR3 length, CDR3 protein, CDR3 DNA. The D gene is left open where the match is weak. Not all rows give a size; the values are once, few, many and, for expanded clones, a class.

TRBV5-1	TRBD2	NA	TRBJ2-3	23	CASSQDRPTLGLAGGPWTYTQYF	TGCGCCAGCAGCCAAGATAGGCCCACCCTGGGACTAGCGGGAGGCCCTTGGACATATACGCAGTATTTT
TRBV5-6	NA	many	TRBJ2-7	13	CASSFWRFYEQYF	TGTGCCAGCAGCTTCTGGCGGTTCTACGAGCAGTACTTC
TRBV27	NA	many	TRBJ1-1	14	CASSLGLGLTEAFF	TGTGCCAGCAGTTTGGGGTTGGGGTTAACTGAAGCTTTCTTT
TRBV7-9	TRBD2	NA	TRBJ2-3	16	CASSLAETSVKDTQYF	TGTGCCAGCAGCTTAGCGGAGACTAGCGTCAAAGATACGCAGTATTTT
TRBV11-2	NA	NA	TRBJ1-4	13	CASSPGVEEKLFF	TGTGCCAGCAGCCCTGGGGTCGAAGAGAAACTGTTTTTT
TRBV12-3/TRBV12-4	TRBD2	many	TRBJ2-1	14	CASKPSGIDGEQFF	TGTGCCAGCAAGCCTAGCGGGATAGACGGTGAGCAGTTCTTC
TRBV9	TRBD2	few	TRBJ2-1	17	CASSVVGAGASYNEQFF	TGTGCCAGCAGCGTAGTAGGAGCGGGAGCTTCCTACAATGAGCAGTTCTTC
TRBV27	NA	few	TRBJ2-1	11	CATRRVNEQFF	TGTGCCACCCGGAGGGTCAATGAGCAGTTCTTC
TRBV5-1	TRBD2	few	TRBJ2-1	19	CASSSTGRGGFSSHNEQFF	TGCGCCAGCAGCTCGACTGGCCGGGGGGGCTTCAGCTCCCACAATGAGCAGTTCTTC
TRBV30	TRBD2	few	TRBJ2-1	12	CAASGSGDEQFF	TGTGCTGCGAGCGGGAGTGGAGATGAGCAGTTCTTC
TRBV30	NA	many	TRBJ2-3	15	CAWSVPGAFTDTQYF	TGTGCCTGGAGTGTACCAGGGGCCTTCACAGATACGCAGTATTTT
TRBV5-1	NA	many	TRBJ2-3	14	CASSFGAGSDTQYF	TGCGCCAGCAGCTTTGGGGCAGGGTCAGATACGCAGTATTTT
TRBV18	NA	many	TRBJ2-2	13	CASAGTTPGELFF	TGTGCCAGCGCCGGGACCACACCCGGGGAGCTGTTTTTT
TRBV14	TRBD2	NA	TRBJ2-7	17	CASSHPGLAGGAYEQYF	TGTGCCAGCAGCCATCCCGGACTAGCGGGAGGGGCCTACGAGCAGTACTTC
TRBV3-1	NA	many	TRBJ2-7	13	CASSQVFFFEQYF	TGTGCCAGCAGCCAAGTTTTTTTCTTCGAGCAGTACTTC
TRBV30	TRBD2	many	TRBJ2-1	15	CAWSVNGRLGNEQFF	TGTGCCTGGAGTGTAAACGGGAGGTTAGGAAATGAGCAGTTCTTC
TRBV28	NA	few	TRBJ1-5	17	CASSLSGSGQNNQPQHF	TGTGCCAGCAGTTTGTCGGGCTCTGGACAGAACAATCAGCCCCAGCATTTT
TRBV6-6	NA	NA	TRBJ1-1	13	CASSYSVLGEAFF	TGTGCCAGCAGTTACTCAGTTCTCGGTGAAGCTTTCTTT
TRBV19	NA	NA	TRBJ1-2	16	CASSRRGGAHNYGYTF	TGTGCCAGTAGTCGCCGGGGGGGGGCGCACAACTATGGCTACACCTTC
TRBV6-1	NA	NA	TRBJ2-7	13	CASSRGIGDEQYF	TGTGCCAGCAGTCGGGGGATTGGCGACGAGCAGTACTTC
TRBV4-3	NA	many	TRBJ2-2	13	CASSQVQVGELFF	TGCGCCAGCAGCCAAGTGCAGGTCGGGGAGCTGTTTTTT
TRBV11-2	TRBD1	many	TRBJ2-7	16	CASSPLYGTGDYEQYF	TGTGCCAGCAGCCCCCTCTATGGGACAGGGGATTACGAGCAGTACTTC